The 10 T cell receptor beta chains reported below all come from one sample, sequenced in a study of graft-versus-host responses after intestinal transplantation. Clones were read by immunoSEQ multiplex PCR, and TCRdb kept only the in-frame ones, dropping some. Of tens of thousands of clones listed, 90% to 95% were seen once; the top ten hold 0.09% to 0.1%. Which antigens these TCRs recognize remains unknown. The source material was unstimulated CD4+ T cells sorted from spleen or lymph node cells, sampled before intestinal transplant. The receptors derive from a human donor who received an intestinal transplant.

V and J are TRBV5-1 and TRBJ2-1, with TRBD1 identical over 7 bases. The germline CDR1 and CDR2 sequences are SGHRS and YFSETQ. Trimming took 0 bases from V and 4 from J; bases not matched to a gene: 4. This CDR3 has 15 amino acids. CDR3 in amino acids: CASSLVSGGYNEQFF. DNA of the CDR3: TGCGCCAGCAGCTTGGTGTCAGGGGGTTACAATGAGCAGTTCTTC.

The J gene is TRBJ2-7, the V gene TRBV5-6, with D tentatively TRBD1 (7 bases). The germline CDR1 and CDR2 sequences are SGHDT and YYEEEE. The V end was cut by 3 bases, the J end by 1 base, with 17 bases between. This CDR3 comprises 16 residues. The CDR3 DNA sequence: TGTGCCAGCAGCTGGAGGGGGCCCCTTACTTCCTACGAGCAGTACTTC. Residues: CASSWRGPLTSYEQYF.

The chain uses TRBV10-1 and TRBJ1-1; D gene uncertain. Deletions cut 6 bases from V and 3 bases from J, with 17 bases between. This CDR3 has 15 amino acids. Germline V gives CDR1 WNHNN, CDR2 SYGVQD (reference sequence). CDR3 DNA: TGCGCCAGCAGCTCTACAAGGGCAGCGGACACTGAAGCTTTCTTT. As protein: CASSSTRAADTEAFF.

The chain joins TRBV2 to TRBJ2-1; 8 nucleotides align to TRBD2. With 6 bases clipped from V and 7 bases from J, the junction kept 5 bases outside the gene matches. There are 13 residues in the CDR3. Germline V gene lookup returns CDR1 SNHLY and CDR2 FYNNEI. Here the CDR3 reads CASRAGERNEQFF. In DNA, the CDR3 is TGTGCCAGCAGAGCGGGGGAAAGGAATGAGCAGTTCTTC.

Written as DNA, the CDR3 is TGCGCCAGCAGCTCTCCAGGGGTCTTGAACACTGAAGCTTTCTTT. Its translation is CASSSPGVLNTEAFF. The rearrangement uses TRBV5-1 and TRBJ1-1; possible D gene TRBD1, 6 bases. The CDR3 spans 15 residues. V was pared by 3 bases and J by 0 bases, with 12 bases between. Looked up from germline, CDR1 is SGHRS and CDR2 is YFSETQ.

This chain uses TRBV27 with TRBJ1-2, with 7 bases matching TRBD1. V gave up 2 bases and J gave up 2 bases; unmatched junction bases: 11. Germline CDR1 reads MNHEY; CDR2 reads SMNVEV (reference sequence). The CDR3 has 17 residues. The CDR3 region has the DNA TGTGCCAGCAGTTTACTCTGGGCTGACAGGGTAAACTATGGCTACACCTTC. It encodes CASSLLWADRVNYGYTF.

The rearrangement links TRBV11-2 to TRBJ2-3; D is possibly TRBD2 (5 bases). The ends were cut back, 4 bases at V and 6 bases at J, with 5 bases in the middle. CDR3 size: 11 residues. The germline V gene encodes CDR1 SGHAT and CDR2 FQNNGV. CDR3 in amino acids: CASSSGDTQYF. In DNA, the CDR3 is TGTGCCAGCAGCTCGGGGGATACGCAGTATTTT. Supplemented by reference TRBV11-2 and TRBJ2-3, the full variable domain reads EAGVAQSPRYKIIEKRQSVAFWCNPISGHATLYWYQQILGQGPKLLIQFQNNGVVDDSQLPKDRFSAERLKGVDSTLKIQPAKLEDSAVYLCASSSGDTQYFGPGTRLTVL.

This rearrangement joins TRBV15 to TRBJ1-3; unclear D gene. The germline V gene encodes CDR1 LNHNV and CDR2 YYDKDF (reference sequence). V was cut by 3 bases and J by 3 bases, with 9 bases left in between. There are 14 residues in the CDR3. The CDR3 loop reads CATSSPRIGNTIYF. CDR3 DNA sequence: TGTGCCACCAGCAGCCCTAGGATTGGAAACACCATATATTTT.

The chain couples TRBV19 to TRBJ1-6; D may be TRBD1 (6 bases). CDR3 length equals 17 residues. From germline, CDR1 is LNHDA and CDR2 SQIVND (reference sequence). V was pared by 3 bases and J by 8 bases, with 20 bases between. The CDR3: CASSIRSSGGVDSPLHF. The DNA for the CDR3 is TGTGCCAGTAGTATCCGCTCGTCGGGGGGCGTCGATTCACCCCTCCACTTT.

The rearrangement uses TRBV4-3 and TRBJ2-2; 12 bases are shared with TRBD2. V dropped 0 bases and J dropped 8; count of bases not matched to a gene: 7. The length of the CDR3 is 17 residues. Germline V gene sequence: CDR1 LGHNA, CDR2 YSLEER. The CDR3 DNA reads as TGCGCCAGCAGCCAAGATCAACTAGCGGGGGGACCTGGGGAGCTGTTTTTT. Translation: CASSQDQLAGGPGELFF.